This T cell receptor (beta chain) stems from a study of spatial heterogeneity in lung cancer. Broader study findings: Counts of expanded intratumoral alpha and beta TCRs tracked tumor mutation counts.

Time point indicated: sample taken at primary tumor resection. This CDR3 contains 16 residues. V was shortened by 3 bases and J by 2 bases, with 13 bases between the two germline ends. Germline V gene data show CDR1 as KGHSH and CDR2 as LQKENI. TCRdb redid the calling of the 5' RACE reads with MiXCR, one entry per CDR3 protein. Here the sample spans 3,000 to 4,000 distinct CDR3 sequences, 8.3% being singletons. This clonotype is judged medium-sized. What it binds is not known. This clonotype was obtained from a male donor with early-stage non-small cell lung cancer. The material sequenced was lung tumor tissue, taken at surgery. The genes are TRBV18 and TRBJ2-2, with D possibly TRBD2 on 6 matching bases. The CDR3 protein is CASSPGFSGNTGELFF. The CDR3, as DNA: TGTGCCAGCTCACCGGGATTTAGCGGCAACACCGGGGAGCTGTTTTTT.